These 11 T cell receptor beta chains came from one sample sequenced in a study of Graves' ophthalmopathy and Graves' hyperthyroidism. The authors amplified TCR beta CDR3 regions, and they did so from RNA transcripts for repertoire sequencing. Second-round multiplex PCR came after a first-round RT-PCR that employed HTBI primers. Each CDR3 protein is one row after TCRdb ran MiXCR on the multiplex PCR reads. The table shows 300,000 to 400,000 distinct CDR3 sequences, with about 17% occurring only once. Material: peripheral blood. These receptors were collected from an adult man with Graves' ophthalmopathy.

Many counts were recorded for this clonotype. This sequence joins TRBV7-8 and TRBJ2-7; D is possibly TRBD2 (5 bases). The V gene's germline CDR1 is SGHVS and CDR2 FQNEAQ. V dropped 4 bases and J dropped 10 bases, with 20 bases sitting between them. The CDR3 spans 14 residues. CDR3 amino acids: CASSSRPRERVQYF. CDR3 DNA sequence: TGTGCCAGCAGCTCAAGGCCCCGGGAACGCGTCCAGTACTTC.

This clonotype was detected many times. The rearrangement joins TRBV20-1 to TRBJ2-7; 7 positions match TRBD2. Trimming cost V 2 bases and J 0 bases; bases outside gene matches: 7. The CDR3 consists of 15 residues. Germline V gives CDR1 DFQATT, CDR2 SNEGSKA (reference sequence). CDR3 sequence: CSARLPTGGSYEQYF. CDR3 sequence (DNA): TGCAGTGCTAGACTCCCCACGGGGGGCTCCTACGAGCAGTACTTC.

This clonotype occurred many times. The rearrangement uses TRBV5-1 and TRBJ2-7; maybe TRBD2 (6 bases). Germline lookup yields CDR1 SGHRS and CDR2 YFSETQ. Between the trimmed V and J ends, which lost 0 bases and 3 bases, there was a span of 10 bases. This CDR3 spans 14 amino acids. The DNA of the CDR3 is TGCGCCAGCAGCTTGGACTTGCGGGACTACGAGCAGTACTTC. Residues: CASSLDLRDYEQYF.

Many counts were recorded for this clonotype. V usage is TRBV20-1 and J usage is TRBJ2-2; 8 bases line up with TRBD1. CDR3 size: 15 residues. The germline gives CDR1 DFQATT, CDR2 SNEGSKA (reference sequence). After removal of 4 bases from V and 7 bases from J, the junction contained 11 bases not matched to a gene. CDR3 in DNA: TGCAGTGCTATCGCGGACAGGGAAGTTCACGGGGAGCTGTTTTTT. Translated: CSAIADREVHGELFF.

This clonotype appeared once. The chain employs TRBV7-8 and TRBJ1-2, with D tentatively TRBD1 (5 bases). The CDR3 runs to 12 residues. Germline loops: CDR1 SGHVS, CDR2 FQNEAQ. The V end lost 5 bases, the J end lost 8 bases, and 12 bases lay between the germline ends. The CDR3, as DNA: TGTGCCAGCAGCCCAGACAGCTTAGGCTACACCTTC. It encodes CASSPDSLGYTF.

In this sample, this clonotype turned up many times. The chain uses TRBV20-1 and TRBJ2-7, with TRBD1 matching over 9 bases. Looked up from germline, CDR1 is DFQATT and CDR2 is SNEGSKA (reference sequence). The CDR3 contains 17 residues. The trim removed 0 bases at V and 7 bases at J, leaving 16 bases unmatched. As DNA, the CDR3 is TGCAGTGCTAGAGATCACTATAAAACAGGGGGCCTAGGAGAGCAGTACTTC. The encoded protein is CSARDHYKTGGLGEQYF.

This clonotype was detected many times. V gene TRBV7-2 combines with J gene TRBJ2-3; 8 bases are shared with TRBD2. Germline CDR1 is SGHTA and CDR2 is FQGNSA. The V gene end was trimmed by 5 bases and the J gene end by 2 bases; junction bases not matched to a gene: 9. This CDR3 is 16 amino acids long. CDR3 DNA sequence: TGTGCCAGCAGCGTTCCGACTAGCGCTAACACAGATACGCAGTATTTT. Translation: CASSVPTSANTDTQYF.

The chain couples TRBV7-9 to TRBJ2-7; a possible D gene is TRBD1 (5 bases). This CDR3 region has 12 residues. Germline CDR1 SEHNR, CDR2 FQNEAQ (reference sequence). Trimming pared 5 bases from V and 4 bases from J, leaving 9 bases between. The CDR3 DNA follows: TGTGCCAGCAGCAATGACAGATACGAGCAGTACTTC. Protein product: CASSNDRYEQYF.

This clonotype was observed at least ten times. The chain couples TRBV10-3 to TRBJ2-5; TRBD1 matches 9 bases. Germline CDR1 and CDR2: ENHRY and SYGVKD. This CDR3 is built from 15 residues. Trimming cost V 6 bases and J 4 bases; bases outside gene matches: 9. In DNA, the CDR3 is TGTGCCATCAGCCCAACAGGGGGCCAGGCAGAGACCCAGTACTTC. Translation: CAISPTGGQAETQYF.

This clonotype was picked up many times. J is TRBJ1-6 and V is TRBV20-1; perhaps TRBD1 as D (5 bases). Trimming cost V 3 bases and J 7 bases, with 13 bases left between them. The CDR3 has 14 residues. CDR1 DFQATT and CDR2 SNEGSKA come from the germline V gene (reference sequence). This CDR3 is CSASLGAENSPLHF. Here the CDR3 DNA reads TGCAGTGCTAGCCTCGGGGCAGAGAATTCACCCCTCCACTTT.

This clonotype was observed at least ten times. V is TRBV19 and J is TRBJ1-2; TRBD1 agrees at 7 bases. V dropped 5 bases and J dropped 4; count of bases not matched to a gene: 7. The CDR3 has 14 amino acids. In germline, CDR1 is LNHDA, CDR2 SQIVND (reference sequence). The CDR3 is CASSPRTGTYGYTF. In nucleotides, the CDR3 is TGTGCCAGTAGTCCACGGACAGGCACCTATGGCTACACCTTC.